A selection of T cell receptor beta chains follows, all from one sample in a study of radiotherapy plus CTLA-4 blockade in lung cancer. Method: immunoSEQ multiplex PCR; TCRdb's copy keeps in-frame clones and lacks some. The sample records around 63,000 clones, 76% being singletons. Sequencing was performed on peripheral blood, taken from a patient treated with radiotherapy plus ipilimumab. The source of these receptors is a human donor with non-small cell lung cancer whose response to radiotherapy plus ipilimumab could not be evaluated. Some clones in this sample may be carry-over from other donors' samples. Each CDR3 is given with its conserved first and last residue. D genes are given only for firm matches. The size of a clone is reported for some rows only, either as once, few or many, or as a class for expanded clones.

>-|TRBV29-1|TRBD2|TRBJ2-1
TGCAGCTTCTTAGCGGGGGTTGATCAGAATGAGCAGTTCTTC
CSFLAGVDQNEQFF
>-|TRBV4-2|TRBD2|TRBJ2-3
TGTGCCAGCAGCCAAGAAGCGGGAGGCACAGATACGCAGTATTTT
CASSQEAGGTDTQYF
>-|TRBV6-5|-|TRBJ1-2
TGTGCCAGCGGAAGCGGTAACTATGGCTACACCTTC
CASGSGNYGYTF
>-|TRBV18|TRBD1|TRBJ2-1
TGTGCCAGCTCACCAGCCGACAGGGGAGGTGAGCAGTTCTTC
CASSPADRGGEQFF
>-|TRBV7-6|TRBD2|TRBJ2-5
TGTGCCAGCAGCTTAGTTCGGGGACTAGGGGAGACCCAGTACTTC
CASSLVRGLGETQYF
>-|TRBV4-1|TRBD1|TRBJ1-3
TGCGCCAGCAGCCTCACTGATGGGACAGGGTCTGGAAACACCATATATTTT
CASSLTDGTGSGNTIYF
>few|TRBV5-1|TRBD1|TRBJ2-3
TGCGCCAGCAGGATTAGGGGACAGGGGGCGGATACGCAGTATTTT
CASRIRGQGADTQYF
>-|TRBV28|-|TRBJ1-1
TGTGCCAGCAGTCCCGGTCTAACAGGGAACACTGAAGCTTTCTTT
CASSPGLTGNTEAFF
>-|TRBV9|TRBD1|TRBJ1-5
TGTGCCAGCAGCGTGGGACAGTTAGGCAATCAGCCCCAGCATTTT
CASSVGQLGNQPQHF
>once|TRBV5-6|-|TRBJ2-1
TGTGCCAGCAGCTTGGGAGGGAGCTACAATGAGCAGTTCTTC
CASSLGGSYNEQFF
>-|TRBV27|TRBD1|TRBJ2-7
TGTGCCAGCATAGGGGGACAGGGCCCCTACGAGCAGTACTTC
CASIGGQGPYEQYF
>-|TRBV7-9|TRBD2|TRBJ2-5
TGTGCCAGCAGCCCGGGGAGGGCCCAAGAGACCCAGTACTTC
CASSPGRAQETQYF
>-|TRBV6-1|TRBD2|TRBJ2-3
TGTGCCAGCAGTGCCTACCCGGGACTAGCGGGAAAGGATACGCAGTATTTT
CASSAYPGLAGKDTQYF
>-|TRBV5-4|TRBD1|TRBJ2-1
TGTGCCAGCAGCAGAGGACAGGGGGCCTACAATGAGCAGTTCTTC
CASSRGQGAYNEQFF
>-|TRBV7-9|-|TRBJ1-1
TGTGCCAGCCAACTCCAGGGATCTAACACTGAAGCTTTCTTT
CASQLQGSNTEAFF
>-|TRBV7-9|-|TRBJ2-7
TGTGCCAGCAGTCGCGACAGTTTATCCTACGAGCAGTACTTC
CASSRDSLSYEQYF
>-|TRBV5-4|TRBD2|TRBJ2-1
TGTGCCAGCAGCAGGCGGGGGAGCTCCTACAATGAGCAGTTCTTC
CASSRRGSSYNEQFF
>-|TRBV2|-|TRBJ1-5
TGTGCCAGCAGTGAAGCGCTTCCAGGCAATCAGCCCCAGCATTTT
CASSEALPGNQPQHF
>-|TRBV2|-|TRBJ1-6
TGTGCCAGCAGCCAGGACAAGCTAAATTCACCCCTCCACTTT
CASSQDKLNSPLHF
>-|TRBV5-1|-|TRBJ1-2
TGCGCCAGCAGGCCCGAGGTAAACTATGGCTACACCTTC
CASRPEVNYGYTF
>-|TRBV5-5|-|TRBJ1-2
TGTGCCAGCAGCTTGTACCCGGGCCACGGGAGGGGCTACACCTTC
CASSLYPGHGRGYTF
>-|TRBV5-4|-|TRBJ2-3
TGTGCCAGCAGCGGCCAACGGGGGGCCCAGAGCACAGATACGCAGTATTTT
CASSGQRGAQSTDTQYF
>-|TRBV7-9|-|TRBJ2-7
TGTGCCAGCAGCTCAGGGATTCCCTCCTACGAGCAGTACTTC
CASSSGIPSYEQYF
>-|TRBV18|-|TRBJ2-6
TGTGCCAGCTCTATGCTACAGGGCTCTGGGGCCAACGTCCTGACTTTC
CASSMLQGSGANVLTF
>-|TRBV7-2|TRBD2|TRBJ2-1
TGTGCCAGCAGCTTAGGCCCAGCGGGGGGGCGTAATGAGCAGTTCTTC
CASSLGPAGGRNEQFF
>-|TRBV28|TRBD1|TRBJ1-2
TGTGCCAGCAGTTTACGATCCGGGACAGGGAGGGGCTACACCTTC
CASSLRSGTGRGYTF
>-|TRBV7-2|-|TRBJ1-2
TGTGCCAGCAGCTTAGGAGGGATTTATGGCTACACCTTC
CASSLGGIYGYTF
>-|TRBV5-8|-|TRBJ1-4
TGTGCCAGCAGCTTGGGGGCCCAGGGAAGTGAAAAACTGTTTTTT
CASSLGAQGSEKLFF
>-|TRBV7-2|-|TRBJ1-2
TGTGCCAGCAGCTTGGCAGGGGACTATGGCTACACCTTC
CASSLAGDYGYTF
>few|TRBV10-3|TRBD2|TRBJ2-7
TGTGCCATCAGTGCGCAACTAGCGGGGGGGCTGGTGCAGTACTTC
CAISAQLAGGLVQYF
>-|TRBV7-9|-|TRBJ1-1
TGTGCCAGCAGCCCAGGGGCGAACACTGAAGCTTTCTTT
CASSPGANTEAFF
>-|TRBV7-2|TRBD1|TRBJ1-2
TGTGCCAGCAGCTTGGAACAGGGGTCTGGCTACACCTTC
CASSLEQGSGYTF
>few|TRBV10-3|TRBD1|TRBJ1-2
TGTGCCATCAGTGGCGGGACAGGGGAATATGGCTACACCTTC
CAISGGTGEYGYTF
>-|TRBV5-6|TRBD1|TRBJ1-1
TGTGCCAGCAGCTTGAGGGGGCTTAACACTGAAGCTTTCTTT
CASSLRGLNTEAFF
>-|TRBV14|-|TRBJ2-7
TGTGCCAGCAGCCTCCACTACGAGCAGTACTTC
CASSLHYEQYF
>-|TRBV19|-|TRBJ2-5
TGTGCCAGTAGTACCCGACTAGGCGCGGGGGAGACCCAGTACTTC
CASSTRLGAGETQYF
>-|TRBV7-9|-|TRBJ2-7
TGTGCCAGCAGCTCTTCCGGGGGCTCCTACGAGCAGTACTTC
CASSSSGGSYEQYF
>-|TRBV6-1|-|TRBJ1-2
TGTGCCAGCAGTGAAGCGCACACAGGGCTTTATGGCTACACCTTC
CASSEAHTGLYGYTF
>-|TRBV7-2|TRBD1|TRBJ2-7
TGTGCCAGCAGCCCCCCCTCGGACAGGGGAACCTACGAGCAGTACTTC
CASSPPSDRGTYEQYF
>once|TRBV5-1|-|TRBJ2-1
TGCGCCAGCAGCTTGGACGGGGGACCCTACAATGAGCAGTTCTTC
CASSLDGGPYNEQFF
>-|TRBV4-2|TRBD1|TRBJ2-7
TGTGCCAGCAGCCCTCGGACAGGGGCCGAGCAGTACTTC
CASSPRTGAEQYF
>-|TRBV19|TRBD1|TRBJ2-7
TGTGCCAGTAGTAGGGGACAGGGCGTTTGGGAGCAGTACTTC
CASSRGQGVWEQYF
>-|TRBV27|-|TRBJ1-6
TGTGCCAGCAGTTTAGGGCCAGGCCTCAATTCACCCCTCCACTTT
CASSLGPGLNSPLHF
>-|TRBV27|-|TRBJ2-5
TGTGCCAGCAGCTCAGTACAGGCCGACCAAGAGACCCAGTACTTC
CASSSVQADQETQYF
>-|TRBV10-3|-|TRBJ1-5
TGTGCCATCAGTGACAGATATTTGGGCCAGTCTCCTTCTCCCCAGCATTTT
CAISDRYLGQSPSPQHF
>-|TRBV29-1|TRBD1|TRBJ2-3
TGCAGCGTTGACGGACAGGGAAGAGGCACAGATACGCAGTATTTT
CSVDGQGRGTDTQYF
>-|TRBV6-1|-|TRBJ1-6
TGTGCCATCCACGGGGGGGGCGTTGGGGATTCACCCCTCCACTTT
CAIHGGGVGDSPLHF
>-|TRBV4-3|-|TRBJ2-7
TGCGCCAGCAGCCAAGATTTCCCGACAGTTTACGAGCAGTACTTC
CASSQDFPTVYEQYF
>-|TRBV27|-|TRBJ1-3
TGTGCCAGCAGTTTACGATTGGGAGGACTGCTCTCTGGAAACACCATATATTTT
CASSLRLGGLLSGNTIYF
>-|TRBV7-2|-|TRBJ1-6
TGTGCCAGCAGCCCAACGCTGGGCAATTCACCCCTCCACTTT
CASSPTLGNSPLHF
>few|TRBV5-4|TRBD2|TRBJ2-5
TGTGCCAGCAGCCAAGATGACGGGGGGGCCCGGGGGACCCAGTACTTC
CASSQDDGGARGTQYF
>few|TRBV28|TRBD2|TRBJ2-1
TGTGCCAGCAGTTTCTTCCTAGCGGGGGTCCAGCAATCTAGTGAGCAGTTCTTC
CASSFFLAGVQQSSEQFF
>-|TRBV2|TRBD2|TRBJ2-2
TGTGCCACCCCCCGGCGGGAGATCGGGGAGCTGTTTTTT
CATPRREIGELFF
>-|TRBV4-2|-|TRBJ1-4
TGTGCCAGCAGCCCGGCCGGGACTGCGAATGAAAAACTGTTTTTT
CASSPAGTANEKLFF
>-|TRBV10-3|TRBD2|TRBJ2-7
TGTGCCATCAGTCCCGGGACTAGCGGGGGAGGTGACTACGAGCAGTACTTC
CAISPGTSGGGDYEQYF